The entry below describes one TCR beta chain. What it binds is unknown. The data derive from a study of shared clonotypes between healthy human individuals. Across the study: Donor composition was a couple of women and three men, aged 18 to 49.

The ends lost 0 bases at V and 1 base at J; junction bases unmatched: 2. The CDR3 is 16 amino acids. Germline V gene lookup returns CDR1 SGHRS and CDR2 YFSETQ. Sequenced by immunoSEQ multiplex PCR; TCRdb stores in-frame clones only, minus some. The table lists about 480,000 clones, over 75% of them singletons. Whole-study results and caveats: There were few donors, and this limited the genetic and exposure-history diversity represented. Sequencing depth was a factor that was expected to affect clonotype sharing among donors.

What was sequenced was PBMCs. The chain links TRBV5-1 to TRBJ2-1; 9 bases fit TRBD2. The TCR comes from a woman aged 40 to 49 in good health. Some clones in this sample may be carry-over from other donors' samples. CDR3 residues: CASSLVAGESYNEQFF. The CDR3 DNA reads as TGCGCCAGCAGCTTGGTAGCGGGAGAATCCTACAATGAGCAGTTCTTC.